A selection of T cell receptor beta chains follows, all from one sample in a study of T cells in Graves' hyperthyroidism and ophthalmopathy. TCRdb re-called the multiplex PCR reads with MiXCR, one entry per CDR3 protein. Of roughly 250,000 distinct CDR3 sequences listed, about 15% are singletons. Sequenced input: blood. These receptors came from a woman aged 18-29 years with Graves' ophthalmopathy. Both conserved end residues are part of each CDR3. The D gene is left open where the match is weak. Part of the rows lack a size; the others show once, few, many or a class for expanded clones.

J: TRBJ2-1; size: many; D: .; V: TRBV29-1; CDR3: CSVNGRASNEQFF; DNA: TGCAGCGTTAATGGTCGGGCTTCGAATGAGCAGTTCTTC
J: TRBJ2-7; size: few; D: .; V: TRBV4-1; CDR3: CASSQDRVVDEQYF; DNA: TGCGCCAGCAGCCAAGACAGGGTCGTCGACGAGCAGTACTTC
J: TRBJ1-2; size: .; D: TRBD1; V: TRBV27; CDR3: CASNIPGTGGLYGYTF; DNA: TGTGCCAGCAATATCCCCGGGACAGGGGGCTTGTATGGCTACACCTTC
J: TRBJ2-1; size: many; D: .; V: TRBV18; CDR3: CASSPGGRDEQFF; DNA: TGTGCCAGCTCACCAGGGGGACGGGATGAGCAGTTCTTC
J: TRBJ1-5; size: .; D: .; V: TRBV4-2; CDR3: CASSQVYTKDQPQHF; DNA: TGTGCCAGCAGCCAAGTTTACACAAAGGATCAGCCCCAGCATTTT
J: TRBJ1-5; size: many; D: TRBD1; V: TRBV6-1; CDR3: CASSYWTGEGQPQHF; DNA: TGTGCCAGCAGTTATTGGACAGGGGAAGGGCAGCCCCAGCATTTT
J: TRBJ2-1; size: many; D: .; V: TRBV5-6; CDR3: CASSFGVGYNEQFF; DNA: TGTGCCAGCAGCTTCGGAGTCGGTTACAATGAGCAGTTCTTC
J: TRBJ1-1; size: many; D: .; V: TRBV29-1; CDR3: CSVELKGRPNTEAFF; DNA: TGCAGCGTTGAGTTGAAGGGGCGCCCGAACACTGAAGCTTTCTTT
J: TRBJ2-2; size: few; D: TRBD1; V: TRBV20-1; CDR3: CSAGRDSPTGELFF; DNA: TGCAGTGCTGGAAGGGACAGCCCCACCGGGGAGCTGTTTTTT
J: TRBJ1-1; size: .; D: TRBD1; V: TRBV5-1; CDR3: CASRRDRDEAEAFF; DNA: TGCGCCAGCAGGAGGGACAGGGATGAGGCTGAAGCTTTCTTT
J: TRBJ1-3; size: many; D: .; V: TRBV28; CDR3: CASSLGPALGNTIYF; DNA: TGTGCCAGCAGTTTAGGGCCGGCACTTGGAAACACCATATATTTT
J: TRBJ2-3; size: .; D: TRBD1; V: TRBV10-1; CDR3: CASTPGQGNSDTQYF; DNA: TGCGCCAGTACCCCGGGACAGGGAAACTCAGATACGCAGTATTTT
J: TRBJ1-4; size: many; D: .; V: TRBV28; CDR3: CASSLGGGAKLFF; DNA: TGTGCCAGCAGTTTAGGGGGGGGCGCAAAACTGTTTTTT
J: TRBJ1-1; size: many; D: .; V: TRBV3-1; CDR3: CASSHAAEGYTEAFF; DNA: TGTGCCAGCAGCCACGCGGCAGAGGGATACACTGAAGCTTTCTTT
J: TRBJ1-2; size: .; D: .; V: TRBV6-1; CDR3: CASSGPGRGGFPYGYTF; DNA: TGTGCCAGCAGTGGCCCGGGCCGTGGGGGCTTCCCGTATGGCTACACCTTC
J: TRBJ2-7; size: once; D: TRBD2; V: TRBV20-1; CDR3: CSATKLAGGEQYF; DNA: TGCAGTGCTACTAAACTAGCGGGAGGCGAGCAGTACTTC
J: TRBJ1-6; size: many; D: .; V: TRBV5-8; CDR3: CASSPGTQRSSYNSPLHF; DNA: TGTGCCAGCAGCCCTGGTACGCAAAGGAGCTCCTATAATTCACCCCTCCACTTT
J: TRBJ2-2; size: many; D: .; V: TRBV28; CDR3: CASSENGLGDTGELFF; DNA: TGTGCCAGCAGCGAAAATGGACTGGGGGACACCGGGGAGCTGTTTTTT
J: TRBJ1-3; size: .; D: .; V: TRBV6-1; CDR3: CASRRKTGSGNTIYF; DNA: TGTGCCAGCAGACGGAAGACAGGCTCTGGAAACACCATATATTTT
J: TRBJ2-1; size: many; D: TRBD2; V: TRBV5-1; CDR3: CASSLVAGGPHEQFF; DNA: TGCGCCAGCAGCTTGGTTGCGGGGGGGCCTCATGAGCAGTTCTTC
J: TRBJ2-5; size: many; D: .; V: TRBV7-3; CDR3: CASSPRRGVQETQYF; DNA: TGTGCCAGCAGCCCCCGGAGGGGCGTCCAAGAGACCCAGTACTTC
J: TRBJ2-2; size: few; D: TRBD2; V: TRBV7-9; CDR3: CASSQLRGTSDSTGELFF; DNA: TGTGCCAGCAGCCAATTACGGGGGACTAGCGACTCCACCGGGGAGCTGTTTTTT
J: TRBJ1-2; size: .; D: TRBD1; V: TRBV28; CDR3: CASSKTGGAGGYTF; DNA: TGTGCCAGCAGTAAAACAGGGGGCGCGGGGGGCTACACCTTC
J: TRBJ1-3; size: many; D: .; V: TRBV3-1; CDR3: CASSHLRNTIYF; DNA: TGTGCCAGCAGCCACCTAAGAAACACCATATATTTT
J: TRBJ1-2; size: .; D: .; V: TRBV11-3; CDR3: CASSLGVRRGGGYGYTF; DNA: TGTGCCAGCAGCTTAGGGGTCCGTCGTGGGGGGGGCTATGGCTACACCTTC
J: TRBJ2-5; size: many; D: .; V: TRBV5-6; CDR3: CASSTFFPSWYF; DNA: TGTGCCAGCAGCACTTTTTTCCCGTCATGGTACTTC
J: TRBJ2-1; size: .; D: TRBD2; V: TRBV28; CDR3: CASTTSGSNYNEQFF; DNA: TGTGCCAGCACAACTAGCGGGAGTAACTACAATGAGCAGTTCTTC
J: TRBJ2-5; size: many; D: .; V: TRBV7-2; CDR3: CASSLGGGQLGTQYF; DNA: TGTGCCAGCAGCTTAGGGGGGGGCCAGCTCGGGACCCAGTACTTC
J: TRBJ2-4; size: few; D: .; V: TRBV4-3; CDR3: CASSQDIGAGGRDIQYF; DNA: TGCGCCAGCAGCCAAGATATTGGCGCGGGCGGACGGGACATTCAGTACTTC